The present entry profiles one T cell receptor (beta chain) with its context. The table came from immunoSEQ multiplex PCR; TCRdb's copy has only in-frame clones and leaves some out. The sample contains approximately 200,000 clones, about 80% of which appear only once. The source of the sample is a study of cytomegalovirus exposure and HLA in healthy donors. The CDR3 consists of 15 residues. Trimming took off 6 bases at V and 4 bases at J, with 18 bases between the two ends. Germline V gene sequence: CDR1 MNHEY, CDR2 SMNVEV (reference sequence). The chain combines TRBV27 with TRBJ1-1, with a tentative D call TRBD1 (5 bases). Sequencing input: PBMCs. The TCR originated in a man aged 18 to 35 in good health and CMV-seropositive. This CDR3 is CASRAPPGGSTEAFF. CDR3 in DNA: TGTGCCAGCAGAGCTCCCCCCGGGGGGAGCACTGAAGCTTTCTTT.